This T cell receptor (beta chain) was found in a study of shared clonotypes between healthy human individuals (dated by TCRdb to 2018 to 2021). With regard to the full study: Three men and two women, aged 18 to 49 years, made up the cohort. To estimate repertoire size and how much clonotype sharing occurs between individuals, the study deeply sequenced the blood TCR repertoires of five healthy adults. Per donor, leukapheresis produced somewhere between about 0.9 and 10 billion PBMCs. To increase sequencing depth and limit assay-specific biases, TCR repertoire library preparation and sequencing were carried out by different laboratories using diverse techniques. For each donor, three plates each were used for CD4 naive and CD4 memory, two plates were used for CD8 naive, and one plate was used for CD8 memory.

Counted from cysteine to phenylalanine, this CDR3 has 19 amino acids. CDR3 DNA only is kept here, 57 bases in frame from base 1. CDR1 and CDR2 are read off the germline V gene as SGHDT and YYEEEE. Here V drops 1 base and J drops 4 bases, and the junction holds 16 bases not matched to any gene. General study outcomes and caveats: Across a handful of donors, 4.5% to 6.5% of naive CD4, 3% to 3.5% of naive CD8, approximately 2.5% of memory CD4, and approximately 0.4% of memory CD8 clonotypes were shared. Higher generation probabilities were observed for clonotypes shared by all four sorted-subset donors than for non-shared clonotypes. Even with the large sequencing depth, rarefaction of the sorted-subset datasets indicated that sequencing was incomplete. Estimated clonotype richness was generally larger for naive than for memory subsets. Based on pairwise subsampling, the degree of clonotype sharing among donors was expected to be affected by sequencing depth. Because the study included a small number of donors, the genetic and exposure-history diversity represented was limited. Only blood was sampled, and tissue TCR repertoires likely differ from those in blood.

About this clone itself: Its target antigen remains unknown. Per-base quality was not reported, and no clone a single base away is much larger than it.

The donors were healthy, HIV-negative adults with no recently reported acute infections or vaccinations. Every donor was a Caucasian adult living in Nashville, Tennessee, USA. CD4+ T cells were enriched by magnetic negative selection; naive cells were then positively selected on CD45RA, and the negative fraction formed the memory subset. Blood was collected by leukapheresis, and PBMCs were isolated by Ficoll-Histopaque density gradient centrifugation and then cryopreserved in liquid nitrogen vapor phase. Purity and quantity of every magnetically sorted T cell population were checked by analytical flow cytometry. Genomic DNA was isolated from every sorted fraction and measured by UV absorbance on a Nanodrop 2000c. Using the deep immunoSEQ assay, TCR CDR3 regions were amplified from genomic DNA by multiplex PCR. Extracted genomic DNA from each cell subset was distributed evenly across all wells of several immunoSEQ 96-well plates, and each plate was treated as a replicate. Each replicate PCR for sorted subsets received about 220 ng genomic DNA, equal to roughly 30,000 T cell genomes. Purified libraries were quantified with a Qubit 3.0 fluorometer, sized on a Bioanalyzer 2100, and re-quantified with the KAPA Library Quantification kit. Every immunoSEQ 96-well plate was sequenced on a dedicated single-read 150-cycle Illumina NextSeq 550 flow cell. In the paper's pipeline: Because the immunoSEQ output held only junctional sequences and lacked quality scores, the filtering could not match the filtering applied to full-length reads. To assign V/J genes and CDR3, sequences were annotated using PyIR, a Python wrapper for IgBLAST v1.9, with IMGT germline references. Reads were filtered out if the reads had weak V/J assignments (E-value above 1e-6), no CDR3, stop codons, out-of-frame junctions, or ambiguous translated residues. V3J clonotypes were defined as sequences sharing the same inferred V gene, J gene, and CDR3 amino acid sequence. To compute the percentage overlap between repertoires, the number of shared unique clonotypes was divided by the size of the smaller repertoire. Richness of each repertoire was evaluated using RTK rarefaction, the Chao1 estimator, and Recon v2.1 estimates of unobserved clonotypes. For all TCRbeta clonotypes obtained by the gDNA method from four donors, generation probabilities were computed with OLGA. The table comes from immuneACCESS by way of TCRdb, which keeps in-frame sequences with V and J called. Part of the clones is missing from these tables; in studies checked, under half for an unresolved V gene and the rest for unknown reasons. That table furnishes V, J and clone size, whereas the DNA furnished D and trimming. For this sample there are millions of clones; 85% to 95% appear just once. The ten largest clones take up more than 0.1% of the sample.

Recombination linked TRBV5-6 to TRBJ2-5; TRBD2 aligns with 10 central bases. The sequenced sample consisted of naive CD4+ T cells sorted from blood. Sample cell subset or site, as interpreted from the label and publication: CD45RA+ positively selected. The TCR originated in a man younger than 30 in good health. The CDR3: CASSLPPGLATDFGETQYF. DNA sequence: TGTGCCAGCAGCTTGCCACCGGGACTAGCGACCGACTTCGGAGAGACCCAGTACTTC. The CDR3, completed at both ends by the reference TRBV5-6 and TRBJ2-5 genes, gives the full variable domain DAGVTQSPTHLIKTRGQQVTLRCSPKSGHDTVSWYQQALGQGPQFIFQYYEEEERQRGNFPDRFSGHQFPNYSSELNVNALLLGDSALYLCASSLPPGLATDFGETQYFGPGTRLLVL.